The sequence of this T cell receptor beta chain was determined in a study of blood T cell repertoires in COVID-19. For the study at large: T cells, B-cell-depleted T cells, or PBMCs provided the cDNA or gDNA that served as material.

The ends were cut back, 5 bases at V and 6 bases at J, with 17 bases in the middle. This CDR3 is 15 amino acids long. Germline CDR1 and CDR2: ENHRY and SYGVKD. TCRdb's table, derived via immunoSEQ multiplex PCR, lists solely in-frame clones and lacks some. The sample yields about 210,000 clones, almost 85% seen once. This clonotype was obtained from a woman in her 40s with acute or convalescent COVID-19. Sample: peripheral blood. The V and J genes are TRBV10-3 and TRBJ1-5; D is ambiguous. CDR3 DNA sequence: TGTGCCATCAGTTCAACCGGGGAGGTAGGTCAGCCCCAGCATTTT. Protein: CAISSTGEVGQPQHF.